Listed here is a single TCR beta chain. What it binds is not known. Using immunoSEQ multiplex PCR, the repertoire was profiled, and TCRdb retains in-frame clones only, with some absent. Among about 420,000 clones listed, 88% were seen once. Treatment: some 20 received Ad26.COV2.S at low or high dose, single or two shots; a few received placebo; per-sample allocation not given. At day 63 after the first vaccine or placebo injection, samples were drawn. An adult donor aged 18-55 years was enrolled in Boston. Spike of the Wuhan-strain SARS-CoV-2 was expressed by an Ad26 vector, which formed the vaccine. These data originate in a study of Ad26.COV2.S vaccination and SARS-CoV-2 variants. The study, taken as a whole, reports: TCR breadth and depth estimates may have understated total T cell responses.

In germline, CDR1 is SGHNT, CDR2 YYREEE (reference sequence). The CDR3 contains 14 residues. V gave up 2 bases and J gave up 5 bases, with 13 bases separating them. Here the sequenced sample was peripheral blood, taken in a trial of Ad26.COV2.S vaccine versus placebo. This receptor was taken from a person aged 18-60 years who received the Ad26.COV2.S COVID-19 vaccine or a placebo. The chain carries TRBV5-4 and TRBJ2-5; D might be TRBD2 (6 bases). The CDR3 bases are TGTGCCAGCAGCTTTGACAGCGGGCGGGAGACCCAGTACTTC. Its protein is CASSFDSGRETQYF.